This entry lists 16 T cell receptor beta chains sequenced from one sample in a study of blood T cell repertoires in COVID-19. Clones were read by immunoSEQ multiplex PCR, and TCRdb kept only the in-frame ones, dropping some. The sample has fewer than 200,000 clones; approximately 92% are singletons. The source material was peripheral blood. The receptors originated from a woman in her 50s with acute or convalescent COVID-19.

The J gene is TRBJ1-4, the V gene TRBV30; 10 bases are a match to TRBD1. The CDR3 loop spans 14 amino acids. The germline V gene has CDR1 GTSNPN and CDR2 SVGIG (reference sequence). J lost 8 bases, V lost 2 bases, and 5 bases had no gene match. The CDR3 DNA follows: TGTGCCTGGAGTCTGGGACAGGGGTCCGAAAAACTGTTTTTT. Amino acid sequence: CAWSLGQGSEKLFF.

The chain joins TRBV19 to TRBJ1-1, with 8 positions matching TRBD1. The CDR3 totals 16 residues. The V and J ends lost 5 bases and 4 bases, in that order; junction bases with no gene match: 12. Germline-derived CDR1 and CDR2 are LNHDA and SQIVND (reference sequence). The CDR3 bases are TGTGCCAGTAGTTCTCCCCAGGGGGCCAGGGGCACTGAAGCTTTCTTT. Translating gives CASSSPQGARGTEAFF.

The chain couples TRBV7-8 to TRBJ1-5, with 9 positions matching TRBD1. The CDR3 loop spans 17 amino acids. Germline V CDR1 and CDR2: SGHVS, FQNEAQ. J lost 1 base, V lost 0 bases, and 4 bases had no gene match. CDR3 coding DNA: TGTGCCAGCAGCTTAGCTCTACAGGGGGCGAGCAATCAGCCCCAGCATTTT. Residues: CASSLALQGASNQPQHF.

The rearrangement joins TRBV4-2 to TRBJ2-5; D is undetermined. In germline, CDR1 is LGHNA, CDR2 YNFKEQ. Trimming stripped 1 base from V and 5 bases from J, with 8 bases between. The CDR3 spans 13 residues. CDR3 bases: TGTGCCAGCAGCCAAGGTATCGGGGAGACCCAGTACTTC. This codes for CASSQGIGETQYF.

The genes are TRBV6-2 or TRBV6-3 and TRBJ2-3; the match to TRBD2 covers 8 bases. The junction had 13 bases not matched to a gene; V was cut back by 0 bases and J by 5 bases. The CDR3 consists of 18 residues. The germline CDR1 and CDR2 sequences are MNHEY and SVGEGT. CDR3 region: CASSYSLFEAGAKDTQYF. CDR3 sequence (DNA): TGTGCCAGCAGTTACTCTCTCTTCGAAGCGGGAGCGAAAGATACGCAGTATTTT.

The chain carries TRBV9 and TRBJ2-3, with 11 bases that match TRBD2. This CDR3 spans 15 amino acids. Germline CDR1 reads SGDLS; CDR2 reads YYNGEE. The J segment lost 3 bases and the V segment lost 4 bases, leaving 4 bases of the junction unmatched. The CDR3 DNA reads TGTGCCAGCAGCCTAGCGGGGGGTAGGACAGATACGCAGTATTTT. Translation gives CASSLAGGRTDTQYF.

The chain couples TRBV10-3 to TRBJ1-5, with TRBD1 as a possible D gene (6 bases). CDR1 is ENHRY and CDR2 is SYGVKD in the germline V gene. This CDR3 is built from 13 residues. The V end lost 7 bases, the J end lost 5 bases, and 12 bases lay between the germline ends. The CDR3 DNA reads as TGTGCCATCACCCAAGGGGGGGATCAGCCCCAGCATTTT. Translated: CAITQGGDQPQHF.

The CDR3: CAWNARDRRQPQHF. The CDR3 region has the DNA TGTGCCTGGAACGCCCGGGACAGAAGGCAGCCCCAGCATTTT. This sequence joins TRBV30 and TRBJ1-5; TRBD1 aligns across 7 bases. The CDR3 sequence is 14 residues long. In germline, CDR1 is GTSNPN, CDR2 SVGIG (reference sequence). V trimming: 4 bases; J trimming: 7 bases; junction bases outside the gene matches: 10.

The chain links TRBV18 to TRBJ1-1; TRBD1 aligns across 7 bases. With V trimmed by 4 bases and J by 3 bases, 5 bases remained unmatched. The CDR3 has 14 amino acids. Germline V gives CDR1 KGHSH, CDR2 LQKENI. The chain's CDR3 is CASSRDREDTEAFF. CDR3 sequence (DNA): TGTGCCAGCTCACGCGACAGGGAGGACACTGAAGCTTTCTTT. The whole variable domain, remainder taken from reference TRBV18 and TRBJ1-1, is NAGVMQNPRHLVRRRGQEARLRCSPMKGHSHVYWYRQLPEEGLKFMVYLQKENIIDESGMPKERFSAEFPKEGPSILRIQQVVRGDSAAYFCASSRDREDTEAFFGQGTRLTVV.

This rearrangement joins TRBV21-1 to TRBJ2-5; no DNA check was done on the table's D call, TRBD1. TRBV21-1 is an annotated pseudogene. The CDR3 is 14 residues long. The CDR3 reads CASSKDGTHETQYF. The CDR3 DNA reads TGTGCCAGCAGCAAAGACGGGACACATGAGACCCAGTACTTC.

V is TRBV30 and J is TRBJ2-1, with D maybe TRBD2 (7 bases). Trimming removed 4 bases at V and 1 base at J, with 17 bases between. The germline gives CDR1 GTSNPN, CDR2 SVGIG (reference sequence). This CDR3 has 16 amino acids. Written as DNA, the CDR3 is TGTGCCTGGAATGGGGAGGGGGGAGTTTCCTACAATGAGCAGTTCTTC. As protein: CAWNGEGGVSYNEQFF.

DNA for the CDR3: TGTGCCAGCAGCCCAGGACAAGTTAGATTTCGTGGCTACACCTTC. Amino acid sequence: CASSPGQVRFRGYTF. The rearrangement joins TRBV6-2 or TRBV6-3 to TRBJ1-2; D possibly corresponds to TRBD1 (5 bases). The CDR3 has 15 amino acids. Germline CDR1 MNHEY, CDR2 SVGEGT. Trimming stripped 6 bases from V and 7 bases from J, with 21 bases between.

J is TRBJ2-3 and V is TRBV7-8; 7 nucleotides agree with TRBD1. In germline, CDR1 is SGHVS, CDR2 FQNEAQ. V lost 5 bases, J lost 5 bases, and 13 bases stayed unmatched. This CDR3 is built from 16 residues. Written as DNA, the CDR3 is TGTGCCAGCAGCCACGACAGGGTCACACGAGGAGATACGCAGTATTTT. This gives the protein CASSHDRVTRGDTQYF.

The chain recombines TRBV19 with TRBJ1-2; TRBD1 aligns across 10 bases. Germline V gene sequence: CDR1 LNHDA, CDR2 SQIVND (reference sequence). The CDR3 runs to 16 residues. Trimming took 4 bases from V and 3 from J; bases not matched to a gene: 8. The CDR3: CASSRTGGAVDYGYTF. The CDR3 bases are TGTGCCAGTAGTAGGACAGGGGGAGCCGTGGACTATGGCTACACCTTC. Complete variable domain (other parts from reference TRBV19 and TRBJ1-2): DGGITQSPKYLFRKEGQNVTLSCEQNLNHDAMYWYRQDPGQGLRLIYYSQIVNDFQKGDIAEGYSVSREKKESFPLTVTSAQKNPTAFYLCASSRTGGAVDYGYTFGSGTRLTVV.

V gene TRBV11-3 combines with J gene TRBJ2-2, with D possibly matching TRBD1 (6 bases). The germline V and J ends were trimmed by 4 bases and 7 bases, with 22 bases remaining between them. Germline V lookup: CDR1 SGHNT, CDR2 YENEEA. The CDR3 length is 17 residues. The CDR3 DNA is TGTGCCAGCAGCTCCTGGGGGACACAGGGACCCGACGGGGAGCTGTTTTTT. It codes for CASSSWGTQGPDGELFF.

V gene TRBV9 combines with J gene TRBJ2-3; a weak D match, TRBD1 (6 bases). The V end lost 0 bases, the J end lost 0 bases, and 14 bases lay between the germline ends. The CDR3 runs 17 residues. The germline CDR1 and CDR2 sequences are SGDLS and YYNGEE. CDR3 residues: CASSVGSTGYSTDTQYF. The CDR3 DNA reads as TGTGCCAGCAGCGTAGGATCGACAGGCTATAGCACAGATACGCAGTATTTT.